The TCR beta chain described here comes from a study of early T cells in non-severe SARS-CoV-2 infection (dated by TCRdb to the early 2020s). Concerning the study at large: TCR sequencing used bulk RNA from unsorted whole blood, so alpha and beta chains could not be paired.

This clonotype was counted between two and nine times. Its antigen target is currently unknown. Per-base qualities were not stored, and no clone one base away is much larger. Summary of the overall study and its limitations: VDJdb matching was skewed toward anti-spike CD8 responses, so virus-specific expansions were likely underestimated and private and CD4 specificities were missed.

Library preparation was by 5' RACE. The sequencing machine was a NextSeq 500. To correct for sequencing error and PCR bias, the TCR library protocol tagged individual cDNA molecules with unique molecular identifiers. Sequencing covered both TCR alpha and beta chains, and within each sample the abundances of alpha and beta sequences were tightly co-correlated. Turning to the authors' computational methods: Decombinator V4 was used to annotate TCR sequences for V gene, J gene and CDR3. Expanded TCRs were defined as changing significantly between any two time points under a Poisson model with p below 0.0001. TCR abundances were normalised to the total number of TCRs sequenced per sample and expressed as counts per million. TRAV1-2 paired with TRAJ12, TRAJ20 or TRAJ33 defined MAIT TCRs, while TRAV10 paired with TRAJ18 defined iNKT TCRs. VDJdb, accessed 1 November 2021, was searched for CMV, EBV and SARS-CoV-2 annotated TCRs, with TCRs annotated for multiple antigens excluded. The public sequencing data were trimmed at Q25 with fastp and processed into clonotypes with MiXCR by TCRdb, which kept only in-frame beta chains. CDR3 protein sequences are deduplicated, and each keeps its most common genes and DNA. TCRdb's processing, not the study's, gives the V and J calls here. This sample gives approximately 45,000 distinct CDR3 sequences in total; around 6% of them show up just once. 9.5% to 15% of the sample belongs to the ten largest clones.

CDR1 and CDR2 (SGHVS, FNYEAQ) derive from the germline V gene. Spanning cysteine to phenylalanine, the CDR3 consists of 15 amino acids. The only DNA kept is the CDR3, 45 bases in frame from the first base. Between the V and J ends, shortened by 1 base and 2 bases respectively, the junction contains 11 bases. The study was a case-control design nested within a healthcare worker cohort in London, UK, with weekly nasopharyngeal swab PCR tests and blood sampling. Between 23 and 31 March 2020, the week of the UK lockdown, healthcare workers were enrolled and then followed up weekly for as long as 16 weeks.

The source is an adult who was a healthcare worker with PCR-confirmed SARS-CoV-2 infection or an uninfected control (not recorded which). The V and J segments used are TRBV7-6 and TRBJ1-2, with the D segment identity uncertain. Sequenced sample: whole blood. The nucleotide sequence reads as follows: TGTGCCAGCAGCTTAGAAGCCAACAACAACTATGGCTACACCTTC. This is translated as CASSLEANNNYGYTF.